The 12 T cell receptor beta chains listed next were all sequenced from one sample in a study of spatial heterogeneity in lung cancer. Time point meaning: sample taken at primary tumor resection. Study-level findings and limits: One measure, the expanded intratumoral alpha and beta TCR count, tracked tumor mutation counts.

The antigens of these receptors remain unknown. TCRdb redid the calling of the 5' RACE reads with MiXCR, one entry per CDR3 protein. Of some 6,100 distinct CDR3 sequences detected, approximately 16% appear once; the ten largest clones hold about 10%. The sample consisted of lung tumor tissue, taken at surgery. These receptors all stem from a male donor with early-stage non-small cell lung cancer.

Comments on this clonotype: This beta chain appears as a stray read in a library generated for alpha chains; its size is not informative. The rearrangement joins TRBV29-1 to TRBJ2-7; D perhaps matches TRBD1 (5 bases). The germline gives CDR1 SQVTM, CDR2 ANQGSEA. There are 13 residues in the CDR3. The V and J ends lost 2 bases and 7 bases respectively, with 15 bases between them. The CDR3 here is CSVERQGSGEQYF. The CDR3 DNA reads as TGCAGCGTTGAACGGCAGGGTAGTGGAGAGCAGTACTTC.

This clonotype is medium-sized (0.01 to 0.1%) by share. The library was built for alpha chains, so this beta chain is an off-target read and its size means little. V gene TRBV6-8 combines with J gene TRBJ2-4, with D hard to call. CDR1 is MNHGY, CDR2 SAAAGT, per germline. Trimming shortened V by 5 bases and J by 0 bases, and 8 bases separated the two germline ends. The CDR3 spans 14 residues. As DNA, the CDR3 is TGTGCCAGCAGTGGGCCGCCAGCCAAAAACATTCAGTACTTC. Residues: CASSGPPAKNIQYF.

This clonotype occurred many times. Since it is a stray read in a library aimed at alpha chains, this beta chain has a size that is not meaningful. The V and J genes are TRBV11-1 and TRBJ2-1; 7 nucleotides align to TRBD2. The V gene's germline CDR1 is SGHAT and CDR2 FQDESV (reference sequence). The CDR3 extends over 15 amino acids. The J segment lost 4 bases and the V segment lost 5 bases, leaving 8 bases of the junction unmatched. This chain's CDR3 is CASSPPGTTYNEQFF. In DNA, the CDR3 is TGTGCCAGCAGCCCCCCCGGGACTACTTACAATGAGCAGTTCTTC.

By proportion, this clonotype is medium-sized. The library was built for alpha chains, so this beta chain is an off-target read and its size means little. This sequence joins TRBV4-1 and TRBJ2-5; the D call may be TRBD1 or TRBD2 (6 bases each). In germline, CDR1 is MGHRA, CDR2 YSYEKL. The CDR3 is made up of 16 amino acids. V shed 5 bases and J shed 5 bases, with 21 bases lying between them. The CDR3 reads CASSWGPGEDGETQYF. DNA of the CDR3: TGCGCCAGCAGCTGGGGGCCCGGGGAGGACGGGGAGACCCAGTACTTC.

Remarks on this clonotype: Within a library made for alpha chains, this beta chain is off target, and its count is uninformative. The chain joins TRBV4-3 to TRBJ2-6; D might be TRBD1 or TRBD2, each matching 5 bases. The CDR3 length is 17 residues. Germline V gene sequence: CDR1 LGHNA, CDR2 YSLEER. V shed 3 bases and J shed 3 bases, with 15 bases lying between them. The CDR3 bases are TGCGCCAGCAGCCAGCCCATCCGGGGCGTTGGGGCCAACGTCCTGACTTTC. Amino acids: CASSQPIRGVGANVLTF.

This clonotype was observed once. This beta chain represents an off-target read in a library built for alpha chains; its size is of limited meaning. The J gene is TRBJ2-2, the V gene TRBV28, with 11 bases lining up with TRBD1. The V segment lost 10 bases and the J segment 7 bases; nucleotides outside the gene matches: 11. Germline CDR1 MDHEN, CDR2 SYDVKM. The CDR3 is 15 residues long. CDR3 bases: TGTGCCATCCCCGGGACAGGGGGTCGAAACGGGGAGCTGTTTTTT. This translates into CAIPGTGGRNGELFF. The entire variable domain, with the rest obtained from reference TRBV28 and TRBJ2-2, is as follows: DVKVTQSSRYLVKRTGEKVFLECVQDMDHENMFWYRQDPGLGLRLIYFSYDVKMKEKGDIPEGYSVSREKKERFSLILESASTNQTSMYLCAIPGTGGRNGELFFGEGSRLTVL.

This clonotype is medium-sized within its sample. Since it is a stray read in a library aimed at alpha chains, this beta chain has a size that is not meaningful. CDR3 bases: TGTGCCAGCAGCCAAGATACCAGGGAGACCCAGTACTTC. It translates to CASSQDTRETQYF. The chain couples TRBV4-2 to TRBJ2-5; no clear D. This CDR3 spans 13 amino acids. V was pared by 0 bases and J by 5 bases, with 7 bases between. Germline V lookup: CDR1 LGHNA, CDR2 YNFKEQ.

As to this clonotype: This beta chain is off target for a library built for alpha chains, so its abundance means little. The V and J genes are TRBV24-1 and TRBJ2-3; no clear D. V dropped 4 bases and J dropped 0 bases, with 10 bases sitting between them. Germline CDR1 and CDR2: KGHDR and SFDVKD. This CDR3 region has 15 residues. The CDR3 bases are TGTGCCACCAGTGACAATTGGGAAAGCACAGATACGCAGTATTTT. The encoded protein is CATSDNWESTDTQYF.

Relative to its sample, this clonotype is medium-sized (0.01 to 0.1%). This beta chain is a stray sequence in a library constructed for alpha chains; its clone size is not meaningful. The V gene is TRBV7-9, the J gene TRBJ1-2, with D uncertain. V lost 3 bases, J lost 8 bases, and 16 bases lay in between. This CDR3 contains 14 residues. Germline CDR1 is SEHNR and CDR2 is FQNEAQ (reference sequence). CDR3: CASSFDIPQSGYTF. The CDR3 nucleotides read TGTGCCAGCAGCTTTGACATTCCGCAATCCGGCTACACCTTC.

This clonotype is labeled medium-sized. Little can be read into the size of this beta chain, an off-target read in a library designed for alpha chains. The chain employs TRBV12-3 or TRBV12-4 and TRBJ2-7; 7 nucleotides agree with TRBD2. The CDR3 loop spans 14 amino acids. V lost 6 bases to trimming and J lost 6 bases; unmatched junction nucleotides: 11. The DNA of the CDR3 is TGTGCCAGCAGGTCGGGAGGATCCCCCTCCGAGCAGTACTTC. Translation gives CASRSGGSPSEQYF.

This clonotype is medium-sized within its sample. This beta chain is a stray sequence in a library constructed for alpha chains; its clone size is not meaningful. The CDR3 protein is CASSTGLAGARTGELFF. DNA of the CDR3: TGTGCCAGTAGTACGGGACTAGCGGGAGCGAGGACCGGGGAGCTGTTTTTT. This rearrangement joins TRBV19 to TRBJ2-2, with 14 bases matching TRBD2. Germline V gives CDR1 LNHDA, CDR2 SQIVND (reference sequence). V shed 4 bases, J shed 5 bases, and the junction held 6 bases outside the gene matches. This CDR3 has 17 residues.

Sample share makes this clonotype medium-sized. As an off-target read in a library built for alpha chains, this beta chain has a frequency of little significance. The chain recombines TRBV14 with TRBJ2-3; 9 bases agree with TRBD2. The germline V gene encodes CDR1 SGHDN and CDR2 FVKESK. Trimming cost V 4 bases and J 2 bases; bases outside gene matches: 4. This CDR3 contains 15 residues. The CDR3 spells CASSPVAGVTDTQYF. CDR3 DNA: TGTGCCAGCAGCCCTGTAGCGGGAGTCACAGATACGCAGTATTTT.